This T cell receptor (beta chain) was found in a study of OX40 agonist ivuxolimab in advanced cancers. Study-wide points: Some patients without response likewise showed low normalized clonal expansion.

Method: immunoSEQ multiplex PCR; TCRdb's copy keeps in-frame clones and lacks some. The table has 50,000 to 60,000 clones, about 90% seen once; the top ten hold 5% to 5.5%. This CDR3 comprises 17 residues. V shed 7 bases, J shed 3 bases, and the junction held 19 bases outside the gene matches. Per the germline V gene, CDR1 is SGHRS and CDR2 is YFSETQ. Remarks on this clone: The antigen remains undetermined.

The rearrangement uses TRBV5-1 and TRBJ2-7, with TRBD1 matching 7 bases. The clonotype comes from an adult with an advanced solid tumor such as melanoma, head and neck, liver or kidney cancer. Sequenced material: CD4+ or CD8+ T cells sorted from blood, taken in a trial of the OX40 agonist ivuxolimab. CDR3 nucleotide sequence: TGCGCCAGCCTCGCAATGGACAGGAAAAACTCACTCTACGAGCAGTACTTC. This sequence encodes CASLAMDRKNSLYEQYF.